The present entry profiles one T cell receptor beta chain with its context. Trimming took off 5 bases at V and 7 bases at J, with 9 bases between the two ends. CDR1 and CDR2 from the germline V gene are SGDLS and YYNGEE. This CDR3 has 11 residues. The PCR had 60 Vbeta and 13 Jbeta primers. The protocol was immunoSEQ multiplex PCR, while the TCRdb copy is restricted to in-frame clones and leaves out a portion. The table has 35,000 to 45,000 clones, about four fifths seen once. This entry belongs to a study of cytomegalovirus exposure and HLA in healthy donors. Sample: PBMCs. This chain links TRBV9 with TRBJ1-2; TRBD1 is a possible D gene (6 bases). This clonotype originated in a middle-aged woman in good health and CMV-seronegative. CDR3 coding DNA: TGTGCCAGCAGTGGACAGAGTGGCTACACCTTC. Translation: CASSGQSGYTF.